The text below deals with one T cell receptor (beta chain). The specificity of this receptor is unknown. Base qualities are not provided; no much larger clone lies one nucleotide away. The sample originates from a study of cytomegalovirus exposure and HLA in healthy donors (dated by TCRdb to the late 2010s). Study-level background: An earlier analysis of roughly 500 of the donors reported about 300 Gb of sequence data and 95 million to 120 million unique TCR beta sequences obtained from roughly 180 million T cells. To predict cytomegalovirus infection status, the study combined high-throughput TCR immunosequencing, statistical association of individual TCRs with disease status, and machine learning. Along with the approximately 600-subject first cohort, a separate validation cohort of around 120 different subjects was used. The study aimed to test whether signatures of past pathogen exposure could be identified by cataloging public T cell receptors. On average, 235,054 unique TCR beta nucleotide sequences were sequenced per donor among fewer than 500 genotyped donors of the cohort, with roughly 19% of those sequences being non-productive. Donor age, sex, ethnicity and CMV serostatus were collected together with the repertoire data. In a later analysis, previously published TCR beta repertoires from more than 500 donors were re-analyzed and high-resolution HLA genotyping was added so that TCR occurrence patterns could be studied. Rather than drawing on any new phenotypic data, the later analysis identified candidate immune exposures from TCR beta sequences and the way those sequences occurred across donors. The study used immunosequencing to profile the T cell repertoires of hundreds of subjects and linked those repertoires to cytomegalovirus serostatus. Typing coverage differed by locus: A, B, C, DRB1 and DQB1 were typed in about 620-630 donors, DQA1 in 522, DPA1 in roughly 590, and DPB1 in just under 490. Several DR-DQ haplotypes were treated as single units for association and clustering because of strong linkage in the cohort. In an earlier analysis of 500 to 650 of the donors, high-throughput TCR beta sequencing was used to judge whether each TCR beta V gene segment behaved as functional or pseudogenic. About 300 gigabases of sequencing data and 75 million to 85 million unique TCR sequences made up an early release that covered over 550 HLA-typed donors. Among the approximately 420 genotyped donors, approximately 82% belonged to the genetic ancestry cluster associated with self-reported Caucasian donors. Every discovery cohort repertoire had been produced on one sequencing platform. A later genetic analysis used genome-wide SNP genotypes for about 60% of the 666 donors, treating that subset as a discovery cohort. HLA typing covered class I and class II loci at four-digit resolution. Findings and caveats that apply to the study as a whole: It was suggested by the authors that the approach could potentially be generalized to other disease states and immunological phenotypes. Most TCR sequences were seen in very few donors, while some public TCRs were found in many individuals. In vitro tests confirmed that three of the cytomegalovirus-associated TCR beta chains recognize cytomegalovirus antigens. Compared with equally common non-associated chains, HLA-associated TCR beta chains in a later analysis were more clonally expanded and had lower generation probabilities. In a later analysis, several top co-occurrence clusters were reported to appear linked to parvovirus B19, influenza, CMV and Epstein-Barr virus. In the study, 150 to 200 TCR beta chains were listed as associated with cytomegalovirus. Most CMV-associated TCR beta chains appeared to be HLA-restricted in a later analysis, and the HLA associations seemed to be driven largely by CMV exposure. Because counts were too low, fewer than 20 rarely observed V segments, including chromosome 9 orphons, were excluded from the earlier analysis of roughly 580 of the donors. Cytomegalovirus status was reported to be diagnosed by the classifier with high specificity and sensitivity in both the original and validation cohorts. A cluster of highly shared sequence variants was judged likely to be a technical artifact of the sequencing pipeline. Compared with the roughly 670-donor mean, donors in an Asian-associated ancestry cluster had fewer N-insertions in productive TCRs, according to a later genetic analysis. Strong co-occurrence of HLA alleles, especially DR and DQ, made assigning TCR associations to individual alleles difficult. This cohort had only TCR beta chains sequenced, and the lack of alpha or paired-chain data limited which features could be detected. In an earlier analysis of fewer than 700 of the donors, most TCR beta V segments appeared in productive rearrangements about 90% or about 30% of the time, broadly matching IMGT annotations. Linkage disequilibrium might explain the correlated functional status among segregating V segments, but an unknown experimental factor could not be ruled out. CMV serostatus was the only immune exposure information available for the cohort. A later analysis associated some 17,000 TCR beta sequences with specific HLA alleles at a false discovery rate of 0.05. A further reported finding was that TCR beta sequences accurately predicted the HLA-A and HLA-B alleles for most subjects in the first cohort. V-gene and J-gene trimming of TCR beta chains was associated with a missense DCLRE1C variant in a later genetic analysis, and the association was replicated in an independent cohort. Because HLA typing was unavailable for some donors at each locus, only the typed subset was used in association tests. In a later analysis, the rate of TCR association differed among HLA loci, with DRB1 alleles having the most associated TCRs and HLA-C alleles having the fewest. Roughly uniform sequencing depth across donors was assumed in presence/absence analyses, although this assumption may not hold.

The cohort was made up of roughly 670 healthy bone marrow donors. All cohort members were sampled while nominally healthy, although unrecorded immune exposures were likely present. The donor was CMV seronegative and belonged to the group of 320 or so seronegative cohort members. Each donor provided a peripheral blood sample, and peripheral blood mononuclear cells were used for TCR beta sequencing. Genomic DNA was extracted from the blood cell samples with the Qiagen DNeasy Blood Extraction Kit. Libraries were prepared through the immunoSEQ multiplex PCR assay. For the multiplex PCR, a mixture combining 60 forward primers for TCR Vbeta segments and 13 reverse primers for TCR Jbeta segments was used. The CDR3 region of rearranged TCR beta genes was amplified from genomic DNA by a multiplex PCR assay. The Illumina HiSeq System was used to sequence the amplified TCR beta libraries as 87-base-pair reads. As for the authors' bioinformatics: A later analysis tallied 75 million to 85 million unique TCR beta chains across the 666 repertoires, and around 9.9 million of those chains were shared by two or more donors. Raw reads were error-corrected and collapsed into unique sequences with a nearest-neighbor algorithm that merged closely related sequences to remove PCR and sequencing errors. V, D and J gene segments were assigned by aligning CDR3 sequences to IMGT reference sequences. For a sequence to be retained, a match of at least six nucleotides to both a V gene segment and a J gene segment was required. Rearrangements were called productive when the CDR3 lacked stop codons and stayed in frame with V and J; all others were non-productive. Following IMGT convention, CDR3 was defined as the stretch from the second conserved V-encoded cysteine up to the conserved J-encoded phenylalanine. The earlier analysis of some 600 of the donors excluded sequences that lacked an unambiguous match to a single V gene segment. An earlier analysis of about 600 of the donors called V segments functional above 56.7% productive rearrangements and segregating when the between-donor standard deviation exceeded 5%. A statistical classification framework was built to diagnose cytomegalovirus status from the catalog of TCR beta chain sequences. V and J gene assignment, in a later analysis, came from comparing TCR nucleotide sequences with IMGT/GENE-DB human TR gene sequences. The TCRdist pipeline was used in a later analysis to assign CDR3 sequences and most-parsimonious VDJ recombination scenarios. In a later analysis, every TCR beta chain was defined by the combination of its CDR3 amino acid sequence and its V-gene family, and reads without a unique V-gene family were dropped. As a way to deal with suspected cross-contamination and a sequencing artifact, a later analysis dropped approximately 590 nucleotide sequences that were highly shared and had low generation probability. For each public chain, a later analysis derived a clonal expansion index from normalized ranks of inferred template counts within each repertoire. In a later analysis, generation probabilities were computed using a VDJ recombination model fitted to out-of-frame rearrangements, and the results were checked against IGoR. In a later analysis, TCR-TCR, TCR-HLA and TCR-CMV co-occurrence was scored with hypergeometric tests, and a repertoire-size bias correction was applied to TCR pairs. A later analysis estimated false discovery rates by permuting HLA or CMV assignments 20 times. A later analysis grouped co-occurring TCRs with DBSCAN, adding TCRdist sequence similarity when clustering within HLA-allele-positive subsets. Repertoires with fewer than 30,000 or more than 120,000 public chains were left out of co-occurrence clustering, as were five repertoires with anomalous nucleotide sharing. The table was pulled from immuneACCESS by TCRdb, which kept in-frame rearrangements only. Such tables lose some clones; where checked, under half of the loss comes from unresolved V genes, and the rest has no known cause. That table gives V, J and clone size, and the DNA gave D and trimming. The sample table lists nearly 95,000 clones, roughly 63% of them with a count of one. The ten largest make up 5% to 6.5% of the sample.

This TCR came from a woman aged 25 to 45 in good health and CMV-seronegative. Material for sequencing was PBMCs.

The CDR3 reads CASSLGQGVQYEQYF. The DNA is TGTGCCAGCAGCTTAGGGCAGGGGGTTCAATACGAGCAGTACTTC. In this chain, TRBV11-3 is recombined with TRBJ2-7; 7 nucleotides in the junction match TRBD1. CDR1 SGHNT and CDR2 YENEEA were looked up in the germline V gene. Measured from the cysteine to the phenylalanine, the CDR3 is 15 residues long. Only the CDR3 DNA stays, 45 bases, in frame from base 1. The junction shows trimming of 1 base on V and 4 bases on J, and the gene matches do not reach 7 bases of it.